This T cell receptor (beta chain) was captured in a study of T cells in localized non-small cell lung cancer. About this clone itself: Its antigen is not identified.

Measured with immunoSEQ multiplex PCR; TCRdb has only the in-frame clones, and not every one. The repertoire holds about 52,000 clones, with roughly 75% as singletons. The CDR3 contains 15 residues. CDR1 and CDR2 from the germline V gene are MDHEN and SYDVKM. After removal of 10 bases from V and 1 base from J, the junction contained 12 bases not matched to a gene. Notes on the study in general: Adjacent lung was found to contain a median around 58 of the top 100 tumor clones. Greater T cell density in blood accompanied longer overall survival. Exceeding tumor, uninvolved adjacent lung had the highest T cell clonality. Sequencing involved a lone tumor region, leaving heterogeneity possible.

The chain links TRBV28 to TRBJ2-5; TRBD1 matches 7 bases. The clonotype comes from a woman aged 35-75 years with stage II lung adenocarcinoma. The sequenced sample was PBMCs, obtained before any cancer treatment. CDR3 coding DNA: TGTGCCAATTCGAGAGACAGGGCCTCCCAAGAGACCCAGTACTTC. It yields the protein CANSRDRASQETQYF.